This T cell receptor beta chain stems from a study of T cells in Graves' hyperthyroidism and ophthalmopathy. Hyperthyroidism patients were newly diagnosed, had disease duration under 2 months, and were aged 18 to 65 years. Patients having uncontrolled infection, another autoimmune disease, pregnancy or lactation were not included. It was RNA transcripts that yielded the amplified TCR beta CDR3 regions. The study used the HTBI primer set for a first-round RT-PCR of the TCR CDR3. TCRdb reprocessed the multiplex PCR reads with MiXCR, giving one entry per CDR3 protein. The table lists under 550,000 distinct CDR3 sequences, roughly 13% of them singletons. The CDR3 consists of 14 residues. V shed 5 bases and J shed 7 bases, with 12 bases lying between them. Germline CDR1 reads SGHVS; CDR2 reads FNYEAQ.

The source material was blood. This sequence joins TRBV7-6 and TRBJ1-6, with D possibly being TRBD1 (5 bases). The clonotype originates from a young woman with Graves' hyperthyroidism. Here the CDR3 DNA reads TGTGCCAGCAGCACCGGGACCTCAAATTCACCCCTCCACTTT. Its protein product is CASSTGTSNSPLHF.